Shown below are 19 T cell receptor beta chains from a single sample sequenced in a study of blood T cells in healthy people across ages. Using a J-beta primer mix together with a sample-barcoded 5' primer, a second PCR was run for roughly 6 to 12 cycles. A single record per CDR3 protein comes from TCRdb applying MiXCR to the 5' RACE reads. Among about 830,000 distinct CDR3 sequences listed, less than 80% were seen once. The sequencing input was blood. Receptor source: a man aged 25 to 45 in good health.

The chain couples TRBV2 to TRBJ2-1, with D tentatively TRBD1 (6 bases). CDR3 size: 13 residues. Trimming left V 1 base short and J 11 bases short, with 12 bases between. Germline-derived CDR1 and CDR2 are SNHLY and FYNNEI. The CDR3 loop reads CASSEERGQKQFF. The CDR3, as DNA: TGTGCCAGCAGTGAAGAAAGGGGACAAAAGCAGTTCTTC. The whole variable domain, remainder taken from reference TRBV2 and TRBJ2-1, is EPEVTQTPSHQVTQMGQEVILRCVPISNHLYFYWYRQILGQKVEFLVSFYNNEISEKSEIFDDQFSVERPDGSNFTLKIRSTKLEDSAMYFCASSEERGQKQFFGPGTRLTVL.

This clonotype was detected a few times. The chain has TRBV12-3 or TRBV12-4 and TRBJ2-4; the match to TRBD2 covers 8 bases. The DNA end favors TRBJ2-7, so the J call may be wrong. The CDR3 is 17 residues long. The chain's CDR3 is CASSLRIRGGDLGEQYF. CDR3 nucleotide sequence: TGTGCCAGCAGTTTACGCATCCGGGGGGGCGATTTAGGCGAGCAGTACTTC.

V is TRBV6-5 and J is TRBJ2-7; 8 bases map to TRBD1. This CDR3 has 14 amino acids. Germline V gene sequence: CDR1 MNHEY, CDR2 SVGAGI. Trimming took 4 bases from V and 3 from J; bases not matched to a gene: 5. In nucleotides, the CDR3 is TGTGCCAGCAGTTTCCGGGACAGGATCTACGAGCAGTACTTC. Protein sequence: CASSFRDRIYEQYF.

In this sample, this clonotype turned up once. This rearrangement joins TRBV20-1 to TRBJ2-7, with 9 bases matching TRBD2. Germline loops: CDR1 DFQATT, CDR2 SNEGSKA (reference sequence). This CDR3 is 18 amino acids long. The trim removed 0 bases at V and 2 bases at J, leaving 14 bases unmatched. Written as DNA, the CDR3 is TGCAGTGCTAGAGATTTTAAATCTGCGGGGGGGGCCGCCTACGAGCAGTACTTC. Its translation: CSARDFKSAGGAAYEQYF.

In regard to this clonotype: Its ends do not fully match the called genes, so a read error is possible. The J gene is TRBJ2-1, the V gene TRBV5-1; TRBD2 is a possible D gene (5 bases). The germline V gene encodes CDR1 SGHRS and CDR2 YFSETQ. This CDR3 is built from 12 residues. CDR3 in DNA: TGTGCCAGCAGTCCTTTAGCGAATGAGCAGTTCTTC. Amino acids: CASSPLANEQFF.

This clonotype was seen just once. The J gene is TRBJ2-1, the V gene TRBV7-2, with D unresolved. This CDR3 is built from 14 residues. Germline CDR1 is SGHTA and CDR2 is FQGNSA. V shed 5 bases and J shed 5 bases, with 13 bases lying between them. CDR3 in DNA: TGTGCCAGCAGCCTGTGGCAAGGCCACAATGAGCAGTTCTTC. As protein: CASSLWQGHNEQFF.

The chain recombines TRBV29-1 with TRBJ1-1; no definite D call. Trimming removed 0 bases from V and 4 bases from J, with 6 bases in between. This CDR3 is 12 amino acids long. Germline V lookup: CDR1 SQVTM, CDR2 ANQGSEA. CDR3 in DNA: TGCAGCGTTGAAGAATGGAGCACTGAAGCTTTCTTT. This translates into CSVEEWSTEAFF.

The chain has TRBV15 and TRBJ2-3, with unresolved D. Germline CDR1 is LNHNV and CDR2 is YYDKDF (reference sequence). Between the trimmed V and J ends, which lost 3 bases and 1 base, there was a span of 8 bases. There are 14 residues in the CDR3. This chain's CDR3 is CATSSPQGTDTQYF. CDR3 in DNA: TGTGCCACCAGCAGCCCTCAGGGCACAGATACGCAGTATTTT. The entire variable domain, with the rest obtained from reference TRBV15 and TRBJ2-3, is as follows: DAMVIQNPRYQVTQFGKPVTLSCSQTLNHNVMYWYQQKSSQAPKLLFHYYDKDFNNEADTPDNFQSRRPNTSFCFLDIRSPGLGDTAMYLCATSSPQGTDTQYFGPGTRLTVL.

V and J are TRBV5-1 and TRBJ1-2; D gene uncertain. The CDR3 loop spans 13 amino acids. Germline V gene sequence: CDR1 SGHRS, CDR2 YFSETQ. Trimming removed 4 bases from V and 8 bases from J, with 15 bases in between. The CDR3 DNA follows: TGCGCCAGCAGCCCGTTAAGGATGGAGGGCTACACCTTC. Translating it yields CASSPLRMEGYTF.

This chain connects TRBV24-1 to TRBJ2-3, with TRBD1 identical over 11 bases. Germline trimming cut 4 bases from V and 4 bases from J; bases unmatched to any gene: 6. Germline assignment: CDR1 KGHDR and CDR2 SFDVKD. There are 16 residues in the CDR3. CDR3 amino acids: CATSDPGTGGSDTQYF. For the CDR3, the DNA is TGTGCCACCAGTGACCCCGGGACAGGGGGATCAGATACGCAGTATTTT.

The rearrangement uses TRBV4-3 and TRBJ2-1, with no clear D. The CDR3 has 14 amino acids. V was pared by 0 bases and J by 9 bases, with 12 bases between. Germline V CDR1 and CDR2: LGHNA, YSLEER. CDR3 sequence: CASSQEAAHGEQFF. The CDR3 DNA follows: TGCGCCAGCAGCCAAGAGGCGGCCCACGGTGAGCAGTTCTTC.

This chain links TRBV12-3 or TRBV12-4 with TRBJ2-3; 10 bases align to TRBD2. CDR3 length equals 18 residues. The J segment lost 2 bases and the V segment lost 5 bases, leaving 13 bases of the junction unmatched. Here the CDR3 reads CASSPTILAGLTTDTQYF. The CDR3 DNA reads TGTGCCAGCAGTCCGACGATACTAGCGGGGCTCACCACAGATACGCAGTATTTT.

V is TRBV4-2 and J is TRBJ2-7; 7 bases map to TRBD2. The J call may be wrong; the DNA end is better matched by TRBJ2-1. There are 15 residues in the CDR3. Per the germline V gene, CDR1 is LGHNA and CDR2 is YNFKEQ. The DNA of the CDR3 is TGTGCCAGCAGCTCCCGGGGGGAGTACTACAATGAGCAGTTCTTC. It is translated as CASSSRGEYYNEQFF.

The gene calls are TRBV12-3 or TRBV12-4 and TRBJ2-3, with unresolved D. V dropped 4 bases and J dropped 6 bases, with 11 bases sitting between them. The CDR3 loop spans 13 amino acids. CDR3 loop: CASSSTLRDTQYF. The DNA of the CDR3 is TGTGCCAGCAGTTCCACCTTGCGGGATACGCAGTATTTT.

The chain carries TRBV4-3 and TRBJ1-2; no clear D. CDR1 is LGHNA, CDR2 YSLEER, per germline. Trimming pared 0 bases from V and 4 bases from J, leaving 12 bases between. The CDR3 length is 15 residues. The CDR3 DNA reads TGCGCCAGCAGCCAAGAGCAGGTTAGAGCCTATGGCTACACCTTC. Amino acid sequence: CASSQEQVRAYGYTF.

The gene calls are TRBV10-3 and TRBJ2-1; 14 bases map to TRBD2. Trimming removed 4 bases from V and 0 bases from J; junction bases left unmatched: 5. The germline gives CDR1 ENHRY, CDR2 SYGVKD. This CDR3 is 18 amino acids long. The CDR3 nucleotides read TGTGCCATCAGTGGGGGACTAGCGGGGGACACCTCCTACAATGAGCAGTTCTTC. This translates into CAISGGLAGDTSYNEQFF.

This chain joins TRBV29-1 and TRBJ2-5; no clear D gene. The germline V and J ends were trimmed by 3 bases and 3 bases, with 17 bases remaining between them. This CDR3 spans 15 amino acids. Germline CDR1 and CDR2: SQVTM and ANQGSEA. CDR3 in amino acids: CSVDWRKEDKETQYF. CDR3 DNA sequence: TGCAGCGTTGATTGGCGAAAAGAAGACAAAGAGACCCAGTACTTC. The full variable domain, with the rest looked up from reference TRBV29-1 and TRBJ2-5, is SAVISQKPSRDICQRGTSLTIQCQVDSQVTMMFWYRQQPGQSLTLIATANQGSEATYESGFVIDKFPISRPNLTFSTLTVSNMSPEDSSIYLCSVDWRKEDKETQYFGPGTRLLVL.

V gene TRBV2 combines with J gene TRBJ2-7; D is tentatively TRBD1 or TRBD2 (5 bases each). The CDR3 spans 11 residues. Germline V lookup: CDR1 SNHLY, CDR2 FYNNEI. V lost 1 base to trimming and J lost 11 bases, with 9 bases between them. CDR3 coding DNA: TGTGCCAGCAGTGAAGAGAGAGGGGAGTACTTC. The encoded protein is CASSEERGEYF. The entire variable domain, with the rest obtained from reference TRBV2 and TRBJ2-7, is as follows: EPEVTQTPSHQVTQMGQEVILRCVPISNHLYFYWYRQILGQKVEFLVSFYNNEISEKSEIFDDQFSVERPDGSNFTLKIRSTKLEDSAMYFCASSEERGEYFGPGTRLTVT.

The chain recombines TRBV5-1 with TRBJ2-4; D perhaps matches TRBD1 (6 bases). The end of the DNA is better explained by TRBJ2-7, so the J call may be wrong. Looked up from germline, CDR1 is SGHRS and CDR2 is YFSETQ. CDR3 length equals 14 residues. The CDR3, as DNA: TGCGCCAGCAGCCGGCATTCAGGGGCCTACGAGCAGTACTTC. The encoded protein is CASSRHSGAYEQYF.